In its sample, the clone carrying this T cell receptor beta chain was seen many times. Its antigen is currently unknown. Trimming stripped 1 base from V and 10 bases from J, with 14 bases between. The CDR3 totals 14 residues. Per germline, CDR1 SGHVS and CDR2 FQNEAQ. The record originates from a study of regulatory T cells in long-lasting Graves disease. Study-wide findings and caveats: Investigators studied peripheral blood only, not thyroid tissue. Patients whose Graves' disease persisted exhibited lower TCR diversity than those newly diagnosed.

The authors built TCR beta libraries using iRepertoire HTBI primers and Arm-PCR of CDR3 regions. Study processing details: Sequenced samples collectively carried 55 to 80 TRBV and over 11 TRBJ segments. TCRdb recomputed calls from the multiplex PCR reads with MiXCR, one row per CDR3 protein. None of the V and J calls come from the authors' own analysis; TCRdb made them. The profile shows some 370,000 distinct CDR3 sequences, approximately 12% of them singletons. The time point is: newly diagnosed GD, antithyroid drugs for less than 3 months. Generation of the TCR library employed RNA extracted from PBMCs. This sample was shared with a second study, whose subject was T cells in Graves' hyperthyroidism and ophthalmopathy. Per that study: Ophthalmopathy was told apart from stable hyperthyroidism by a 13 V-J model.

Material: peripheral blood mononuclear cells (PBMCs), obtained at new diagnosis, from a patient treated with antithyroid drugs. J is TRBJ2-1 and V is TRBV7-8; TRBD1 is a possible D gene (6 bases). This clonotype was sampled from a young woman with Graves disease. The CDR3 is CASSLGPYRAEQFF. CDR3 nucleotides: TGTGCCAGCAGCTTAGGCCCATACAGGGCCGAGCAGTTCTTC.